The rows below give T cell receptor beta chains drawn from one sample of a study of cytomegalovirus exposure and HLA in healthy donors. Repertoires were generated with immunoSEQ multiplex PCR, while TCRdb's copy carries only in-frame clones and drops some. The sample consists of some 84,000 clones, roughly 91% of them appearing once. What was sequenced was PBMCs. All receptors derive from a man aged 25-45 years in good health and CMV-seronegative. Each CDR3 is given with its conserved first and last residue. A D gene is named only where the DNA matches it firmly. Rows may omit the clone size; those that give it use once, few, many or a size class.

d_call j_call v_call clone_size cdr3_aa cdr3_nt
NA TRBJ2-1 TRBV7-6 NA CASSLFGGGNEQFF TGTGCCAGCAGCTTATTTGGGGGAGGTAATGAGCAGTTCTTC
NA TRBJ1-2 TRBV6-6 NA CASRRVPSNYGYTF TGTGCCAGCAGACGGGTACCTTCTAACTATGGCTACACCTTC
NA TRBJ2-7 TRBV27 NA CASSLVKGYEQYF TGTGCCAGCAGTTTAGTCAAGGGGTACGAGCAGTACTTC
TRBD1 TRBJ2-1 TRBV10-1 NA CASSVGQGIVNEQFF TGCGCCAGCAGTGTGGGACAGGGGATAGTTAATGAGCAGTTCTTC
TRBD1 TRBJ1-1 TRBV6-5 NA CASIERTGSEAFF TGTGCCAGCATCGAACGGACAGGGTCAGAAGCTTTCTTT
NA TRBJ1-3 TRBV5-1 NA CASSSRREGPSGNTIYF TGCGCCAGCAGCTCCAGGCGGGAGGGACCCTCTGGAAACACCATATATTTT
NA TRBJ1-3 TRBV2 NA CASSAARGGNTIYF TGTGCCAGCAGTGCTGCCAGGGGTGGAAACACCATATATTTT
TRBD2 TRBJ2-7 TRBV28 few CASSLGLAGSYEQYF TGTGCCAGCAGTTTGGGGCTAGCGGGATCATACGAGCAGTACTTC
TRBD1 TRBJ1-5 TRBV28 NA CASRGDRGPHQPQHF TGTGCCAGCAGAGGGGACAGGGGTCCTCATCAGCCCCAGCATTTT
TRBD2 TRBJ2-3 TRBV7-3 NA CASSFGLAGDTQYF TGTGCCAGCAGCTTCGGGCTAGCGGGAGACACGCAGTATTTT
TRBD2 TRBJ2-1 TRBV18 NA CASSPVGEGEQFF TGTGCCAGCTCTCCCGTAGGGGAGGGTGAGCAGTTCTTC
NA TRBJ2-5 TRBV18 NA CASSPLESGGETQYF TGTGCCAGCTCACCACTGGAATCAGGTGGAGAGACCCAGTACTTC
TRBD1 TRBJ1-1 TRBV28 NA CASSAVRGYLENTEAFF TGTGCCAGCAGTGCGGTCAGGGGGTATTTGGAGAACACTGAAGCTTTCTTT
TRBD1 TRBJ2-7 TRBV28 NA CASSDRVGEQYF TGTGCCAGCAGCGACAGGGTCGGCGAGCAGTACTTC
NA TRBJ2-2 TRBV5-1 NA CASSPLAGTGELFF TGCGCCAGCAGCCCCCTCGCAGGCACCGGGGAGCTGTTTTTT
NA TRBJ1-1 TRBV30 NA CASSGPGGKWNTEAFF TGTGCCTCCTCGGGGCCGGGGGGGAAGTGGAACACTGAAGCTTTCTTT
NA TRBJ1-6 TRBV9 NA CASSATGNLPLHF TGTGCCAGCAGCGCCACGGGGAATTTACCCCTCCACTTT
NA TRBJ2-3 TRBV5-1 NA CASSLRRATDTQYF TGCGCCAGCAGCTTACGGCGGGCCACAGATACGCAGTATTTT
TRBD1 TRBJ2-3 TRBV30 once CAWSTGLSGGGYF TGTGCCTGGAGTACCGGCCTCTCAGGGGGTGGGTATTTT
TRBD1 TRBJ1-4 TRBV5-1 NA CASSPGQGATNEKLFF TGCGCCAGCAGCCCTGGACAGGGGGCAACTAATGAAAAACTGTTTTTT